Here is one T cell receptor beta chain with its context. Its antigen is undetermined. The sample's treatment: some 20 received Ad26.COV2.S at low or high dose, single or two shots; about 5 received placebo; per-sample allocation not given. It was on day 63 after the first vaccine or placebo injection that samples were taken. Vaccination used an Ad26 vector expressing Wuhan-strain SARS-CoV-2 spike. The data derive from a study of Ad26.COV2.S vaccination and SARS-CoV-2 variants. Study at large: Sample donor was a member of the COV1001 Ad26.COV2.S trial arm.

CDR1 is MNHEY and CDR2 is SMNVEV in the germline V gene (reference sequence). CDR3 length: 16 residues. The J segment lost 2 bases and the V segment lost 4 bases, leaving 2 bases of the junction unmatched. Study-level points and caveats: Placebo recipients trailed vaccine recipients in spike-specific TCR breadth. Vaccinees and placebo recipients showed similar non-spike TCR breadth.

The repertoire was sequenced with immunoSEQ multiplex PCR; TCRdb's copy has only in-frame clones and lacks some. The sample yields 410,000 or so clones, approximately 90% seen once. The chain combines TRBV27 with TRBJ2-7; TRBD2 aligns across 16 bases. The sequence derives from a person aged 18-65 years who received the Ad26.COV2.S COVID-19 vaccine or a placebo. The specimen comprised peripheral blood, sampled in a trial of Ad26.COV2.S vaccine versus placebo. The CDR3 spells CASSSGLAGGPYEQYF. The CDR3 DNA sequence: TGTGCCAGCAGTTCGGGACTAGCGGGAGGGCCCTACGAGCAGTACTTC.